The 9 T cell receptor beta chains below were found in one sample sequenced in a study of metastatic and nonmetastatic thyroid tumors. With MiXCR, TCRdb called clones anew from the PCR reads. The sample records some 93,000 clones, roughly an eighth being singletons. Until they underwent thyroid surgery, no patient had received any treatment. Input material: blood. Receptor source: a female donor with papillary thyroid cancer or a benign thyroid nodule (not recorded which). Some clones in this sample may be carry-over from other donors' samples.

In its sample, this clone was seen many times. This chain uses TRBV7-9 with TRBJ1-1; D is undetermined. The V and J ends lost 5 bases and 0 bases respectively, with 22 bases between them. The CDR3 has 18 amino acids. From germline, CDR1 is SEHNR and CDR2 FQNEAQ (reference sequence). CDR3 DNA: TGTGCCAGCAGCACTGGTGGGGTGGTATGGTCCGTGAACACTGAAGCTTTCTTT. This encodes CASSTGGVVWSVNTEAFF.

This clone was seen many times. The chain joins TRBV5-1 to TRBJ2-5, with TRBD2 as a possible D gene (5 bases). V lost 4 bases and J lost 5, with 9 bases in between. CDR1 SGHRS and CDR2 YFSETQ come from the germline V gene. The CDR3 has 12 residues. This CDR3 is CASSPPGETQYF. The CDR3 region has the DNA TGCGCCAGCAGCCCCCCGGGGGAGACCCAGTACTTC.

In its sample, this clone was seen many times. This sequence joins TRBV28 and TRBJ1-2, with D possibly TRBD1 on 6 matching bases. Germline assignment: CDR1 MDHEN and CDR2 SYDVKM. This CDR3 is 13 amino acids long. Trimming left V 6 bases short and J 0 bases short, with 8 bases between. The CDR3 here is CASRGATNYGYTF. In DNA, the CDR3 is TGTGCCAGCAGGGGGGCGACTAACTATGGCTACACCTTC.

This sequence joins TRBV12-3 or TRBV12-4 and TRBJ2-7; 9 bases match TRBD2. The junction had 16 bases not matched to a gene; V was cut back by 2 bases and J by 2 bases. The CDR3 runs 19 residues. The CDR3 nucleotides are TGTGCCAGCAGTTTACCCATCCTTAGCGCGGGGGGGGTAGCCTACGAGCAGTACTTC. Protein product: CASSLPILSAGGVAYEQYF.

This clone has a count of ten or more. J is TRBJ2-3 and V is TRBV20-1; the D is unclear. This CDR3 has 14 residues. Trimming left V 3 bases short and J 1 base short, with 11 bases between. In germline, CDR1 is DFQATT, CDR2 SNEGSKA (reference sequence). CDR3 in amino acids: CSARGHEGTDTQYF. CDR3 nucleotides: TGCAGTGCTAGGGGCCACGAGGGCACAGATACGCAGTATTTT.

This clone was recorded many times. The V gene is TRBV11-2, the J gene TRBJ1-2, with 8 bases lining up with TRBD1. The CDR3 is made up of 13 amino acids. The germline CDR1 and CDR2 sequences are SGHAT and FQNNGV. V shed 2 bases, J shed 8 bases, and the junction held 4 bases outside the gene matches. The DNA for the CDR3 is TGTGCCAGCAGCTTACAGGGGGCGCAGGGCTACACCTTC. Its protein is CASSLQGAQGYTF.

In its sample, this clone was seen many times. CDR3 sequence reads: CASSLGQSTGELFF. The CDR3 coding sequence is TGTGCCAGCAGTTTAGGGCAGAGCACCGGGGAGCTGTTTTTT. The chain links TRBV12-3 or TRBV12-4 to TRBJ2-2; D is undetermined. The CDR3 length is 14 residues. V was shortened by 1 base and J by 4 bases, with 7 bases between the two germline ends.

This clone was counted ten times or more. This rearrangement joins TRBV28 to TRBJ1-6; 7 bases match TRBD1. CDR3 length: 14 residues. CDR1 and CDR2 from the germline V gene are MDHEN and SYDVKM. Trimming removed 10 bases from V and 5 bases from J; junction bases left unmatched: 8. This CDR3 is CATHEGANNSPLHF. CDR3 in DNA: TGTGCCACCCACGAGGGGGCTAATAATTCACCCCTCCACTTT.

Remarks on this clone: This may be a read error: a much more frequent sequence differs by one nucleotide. The chain couples TRBV7-2 to TRBJ2-3; D unclear. The CDR3 has 14 residues. Trimming cost V 2 bases and J 2 bases, with 8 bases left between them. Germline-derived CDR1 and CDR2 are SGHTA and FQGNSA. CDR3 loop: CASSLMAYTDTQYF. DNA of the CDR3: TGTGCCAGCAGCTTAATGGCTTACACAGATACGCAGTATTTT.